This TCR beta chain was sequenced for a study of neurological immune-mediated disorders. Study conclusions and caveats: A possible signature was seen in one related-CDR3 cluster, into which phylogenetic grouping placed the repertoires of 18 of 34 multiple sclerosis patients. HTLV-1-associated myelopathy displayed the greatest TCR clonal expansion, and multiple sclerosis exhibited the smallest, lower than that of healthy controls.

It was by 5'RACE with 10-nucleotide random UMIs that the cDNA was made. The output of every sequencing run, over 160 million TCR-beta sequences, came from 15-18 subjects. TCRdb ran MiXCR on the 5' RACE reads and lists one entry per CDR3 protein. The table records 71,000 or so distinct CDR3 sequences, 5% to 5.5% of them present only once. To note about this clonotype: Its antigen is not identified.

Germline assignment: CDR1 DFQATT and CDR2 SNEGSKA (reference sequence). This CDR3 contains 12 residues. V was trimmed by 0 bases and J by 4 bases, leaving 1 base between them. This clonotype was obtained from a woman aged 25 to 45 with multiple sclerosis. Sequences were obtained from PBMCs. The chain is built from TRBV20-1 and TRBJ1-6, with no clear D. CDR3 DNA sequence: TGCAGTGCTAGAGATTATAATTCACCCCTCCACTTT. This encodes CSARDYNSPLHF.